Here is one TCR beta chain with its context. Its target is not known. This CDR3 is also generated by other DNA sequences in the sample. About 120 mL of blood, on average, came from one heparinised draw per donor. This record belongs to a study of beta chain features in type 1 diabetes. Study results and caveats: The naive, central memory and Treg TCRB repertoires showed an apparent similarity that was greater among patients than among healthy donors. In all four CD4+ subsets, TCRB CDR3 length was significantly, moderately reduced in type 1 diabetes.

Expressed TCRB transcripts were sequenced because the isolated RNA had all been reverse transcribed beforehand. Naive, central memory and regulatory T cell samples averaged about 3.57 million immunoSEQ reads each. Libraries were prepared by immunoSEQ multiplex PCR; TCRdb keeps only in-frame clonotypes and omits some of them. The sample lists 600,000 to 750,000 clones, 12% occurring once. V gave up 1 base and J gave up 10 bases, with 8 bases separating them. The V gene's germline CDR1 is MGHRA and CDR2 YSYEKL. The CDR3 is made up of 13 amino acids. The chain has TRBV4-1 and TRBJ1-6; maybe TRBD1 (5 bases). This sequence originates from a man aged 25-45 years with type 1 diabetes. Sequenced sample: naive CD4+ T cells from blood. In DNA form, the CDR3 reads TGCGCCAGCAGCCAAGGTAGGGGATCACCCCTCCACTTT. Translated: CASSQGRGSPLHF.